The sequence of this T cell receptor beta chain was determined in a study of cytomegalovirus exposure and HLA in healthy donors. Vbeta (60) and Jbeta (13) primers were used in the PCR. TCRdb's copy holds only in-frame clones and misses some; the assay was immunoSEQ multiplex PCR. The profile covers 100,000 to 150,000 clones, with 60% to 85% appearing a single time and 1.9% taken by the ten largest. The count of this clone is one. The antigen is undetermined. Regarding donors, all were healthy bone marrow donors. Findings and caveats of the study: A later analysis showed HLA-associated TCR beta chains outstripping equally common others in clonal expansion. In a later analysis, across HLA loci, associated TCR counts were highest for DRB1, lowest for HLA-C. Sequence variants that were highly shared formed a cluster that was likely a sequencing artifact.

Sequenced: PBMCs. This TCR derives from a man aged 45-60 years in good health and CMV-seronegative.

CDR3 loop: CAIMSWDSRTRGTEAFF. CDR3 nucleotides: TGTGCCATCATGAGTTGGGACAGCCGAACAAGGGGTACTGAAGCTTTCTTT. V gene TRBV10-3 combines with J gene TRBJ1-1; 7 positions agree with TRBD1. The CDR3 has 17 amino acids. The V gene end was trimmed by 7 bases and the J gene end by 5 bases; junction bases not matched to a gene: 19. Germline V lookup: CDR1 ENHRY, CDR2 SYGVKD.